The present T cell receptor (beta chain) was sequenced within a study of human T cells and chemical hapten exposure. This CDR3 has 13 amino acids. V dropped 4 bases and J dropped 4 bases, with 8 bases sitting between them. CDR1 is SGHDN and CDR2 is FVKESK in the germline V gene. The time point is: healthy volunteer bleed at 6 weeks. Blood, whole and unfractionated, served as the source for total RNA extraction. Remarks on this clonotype: Its antigen is as yet unknown.

Overall study findings and caveats: The study found that DPC sensitization did not change TCRs above 1 in 1000 frequency.

MiXCR, run by TCRdb on the RACE reads, gives a single entry per CDR3 protein. The top ten hold over 1.5% of the sample, which has under 90,000 distinct CDR3 sequences, about 8.7% seen once. The genes are TRBV14 and TRBJ2-1; possibly TRBD1 for D (6 bases). This TCR derives from a male donor in good health. Some clones in this sample may be carry-over from other donors' samples. The sequencing input was whole blood. In nucleotides, the CDR3 is TGTGCCAGCAGCCCCAGGGGTTACAATGAGCAGTTCTTC. It translates to CASSPRGYNEQFF.